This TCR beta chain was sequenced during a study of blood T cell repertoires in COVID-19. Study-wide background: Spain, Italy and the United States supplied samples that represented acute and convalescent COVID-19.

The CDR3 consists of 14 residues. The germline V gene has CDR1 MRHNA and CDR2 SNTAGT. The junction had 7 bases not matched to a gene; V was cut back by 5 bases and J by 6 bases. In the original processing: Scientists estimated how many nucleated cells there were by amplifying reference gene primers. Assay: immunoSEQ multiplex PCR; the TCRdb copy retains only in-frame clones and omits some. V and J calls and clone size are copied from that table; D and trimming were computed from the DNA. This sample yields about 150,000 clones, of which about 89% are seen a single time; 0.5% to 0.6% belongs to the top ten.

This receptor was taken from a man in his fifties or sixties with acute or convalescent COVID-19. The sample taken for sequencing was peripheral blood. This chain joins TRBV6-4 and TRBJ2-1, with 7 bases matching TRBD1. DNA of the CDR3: TGTGCCAGCAGTCAAGGGGGCTGGGGCAATGAGCAGTTCTTC. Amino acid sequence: CASSQGGWGNEQFF.